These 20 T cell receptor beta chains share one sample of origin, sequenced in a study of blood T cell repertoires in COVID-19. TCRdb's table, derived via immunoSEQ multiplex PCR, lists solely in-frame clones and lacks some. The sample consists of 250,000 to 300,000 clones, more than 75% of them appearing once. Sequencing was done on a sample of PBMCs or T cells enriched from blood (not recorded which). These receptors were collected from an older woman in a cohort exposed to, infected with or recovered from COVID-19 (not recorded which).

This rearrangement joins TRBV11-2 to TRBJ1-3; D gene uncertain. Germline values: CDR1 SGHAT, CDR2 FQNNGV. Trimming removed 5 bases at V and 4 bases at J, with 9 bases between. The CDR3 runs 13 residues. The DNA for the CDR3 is TGTGCCAGCAGCCCGGCGGGCGGAAACACCATATATTTT. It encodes CASSPAGGNTIYF.

Here the CDR3 reads CASSQDWTGTEAFF. In DNA, the CDR3 is TGTGCCAGCAGCCAAGATTGGACGGGGACTGAAGCTTTCTTT. The chain carries TRBV4-2 and TRBJ1-1; no definite D call. The CDR3 loop spans 14 amino acids. The V and J ends lost 0 bases and 5 bases respectively, with 10 bases between them. Germline V gene lookup returns CDR1 LGHNA and CDR2 YNFKEQ.

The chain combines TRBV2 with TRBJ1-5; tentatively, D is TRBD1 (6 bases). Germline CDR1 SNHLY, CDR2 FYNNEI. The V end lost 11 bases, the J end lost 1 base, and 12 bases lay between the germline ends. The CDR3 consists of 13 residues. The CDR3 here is CAGRGGSNQPQHF. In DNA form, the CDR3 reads TGTGCCGGGAGGGGGGGAAGCAATCAGCCCCAGCATTTT. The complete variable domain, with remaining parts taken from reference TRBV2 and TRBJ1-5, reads EPEVTQTPSHQVTQMGQEVILRCVPISNHLYFYWYRQILGQKVEFLVSFYNNEISEKSEIFDDQFSVERPDGSNFTLKIRSTKLEDSAMYFCAGRGGSNQPQHFGDGTRLSIL.

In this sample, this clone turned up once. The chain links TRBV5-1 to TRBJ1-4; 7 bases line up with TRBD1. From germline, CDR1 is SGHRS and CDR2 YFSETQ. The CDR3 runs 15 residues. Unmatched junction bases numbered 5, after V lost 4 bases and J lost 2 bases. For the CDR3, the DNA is TGCGCCAGCAGCACCGAGGGGGCCACTAATGAAAAACTGTTTTTT. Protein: CASSTEGATNEKLFF.

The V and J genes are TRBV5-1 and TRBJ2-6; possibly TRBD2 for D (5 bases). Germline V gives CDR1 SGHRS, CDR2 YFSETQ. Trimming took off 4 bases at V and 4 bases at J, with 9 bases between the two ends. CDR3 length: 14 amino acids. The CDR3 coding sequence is TGCGCCAGCAGCGAGGGTCCCGGGGCCAACGTCCTGACTTTC. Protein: CASSEGPGANVLTF.

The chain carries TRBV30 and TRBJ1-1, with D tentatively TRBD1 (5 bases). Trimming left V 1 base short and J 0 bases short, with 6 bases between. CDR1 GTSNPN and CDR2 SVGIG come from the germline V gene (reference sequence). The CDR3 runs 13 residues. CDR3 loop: CAWSGQMNTEAFF. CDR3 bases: TGTGCCTGGAGTGGACAGATGAACACTGAAGCTTTCTTT.

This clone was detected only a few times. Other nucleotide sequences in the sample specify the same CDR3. In nucleotides, the CDR3 is TGTGCCAGCAGCCAAGAGTGGCCAGGGGAATCCTACGAGCAGTACTTC. Translation: CASSQEWPGESYEQYF. The chain has TRBV4-2 and TRBJ2-7; D is perhaps TRBD1 (6 bases). Per germline, CDR1 LGHNA and CDR2 YNFKEQ. Deletions cut 0 bases from V and 1 base from J, with 13 bases between. The CDR3 spans 16 residues.

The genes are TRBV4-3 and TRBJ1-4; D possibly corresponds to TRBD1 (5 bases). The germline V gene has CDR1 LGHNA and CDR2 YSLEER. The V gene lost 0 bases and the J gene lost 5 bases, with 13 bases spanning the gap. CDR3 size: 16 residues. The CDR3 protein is CASSQDPTGTNEKLFF. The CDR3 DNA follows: TGCGCCAGCAGCCAAGATCCCACAGGCACGAATGAAAAACTGTTTTTT.

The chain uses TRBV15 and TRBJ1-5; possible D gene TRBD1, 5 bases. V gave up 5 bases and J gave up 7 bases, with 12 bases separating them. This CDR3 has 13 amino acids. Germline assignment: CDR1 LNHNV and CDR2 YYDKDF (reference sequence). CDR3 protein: CATSGGWDQPQHF. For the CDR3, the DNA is TGTGCCACCAGCGGGGGGTGGGACCAGCCCCAGCATTTT.

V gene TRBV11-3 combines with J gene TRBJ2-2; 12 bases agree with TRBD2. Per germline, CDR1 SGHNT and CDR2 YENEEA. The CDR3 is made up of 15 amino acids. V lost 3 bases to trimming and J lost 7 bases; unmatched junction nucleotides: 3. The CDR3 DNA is TGTGCCAGCAGCTTGGTGACTAGCGGGAGCGGGGAGCTGTTTTTT. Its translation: CASSLVTSGSGELFF.

The CDR3 nucleotides are TGTGCCAGCAGCCCTATAACCACAGATACGCAGTATTTT. It is translated as CASSPITTDTQYF. The chain carries TRBV14 and TRBJ2-3; D uncertain. The CDR3 is made up of 13 amino acids. V lost 4 bases, J lost 2 bases, and 7 bases lay in between. Germline V gives CDR1 SGHDN, CDR2 FVKESK.

In DNA, the CDR3 is TGCGCCAGCAGCCCCATAACAGGGTCTGCTGAAGCTTTCTTT. Protein product: CASSPITGSAEAFF. The J gene is TRBJ1-1, the V gene TRBV4-1, with D perhaps matching TRBD1 (6 bases). The CDR3 is 14 amino acids. The germline V gene encodes CDR1 MGHRA and CDR2 YSYEKL. Trimming took off 4 bases at V and 6 bases at J, with 15 bases between the two ends.

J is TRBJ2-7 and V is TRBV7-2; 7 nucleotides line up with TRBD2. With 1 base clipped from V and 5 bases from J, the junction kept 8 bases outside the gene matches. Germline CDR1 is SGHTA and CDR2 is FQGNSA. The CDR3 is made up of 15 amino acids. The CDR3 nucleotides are TGTGCCAGCAGCTTAGGGACTAGGGCGGACGACGAGCAGTACTTC. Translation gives CASSLGTRADDEQYF. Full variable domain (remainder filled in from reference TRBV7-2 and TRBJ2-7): GAGVSQSPSNKVTEKGKDVELRCDPISGHTALYWYRQSLGQGLEFLIYFQGNSAPDKSGLPSDRFSAERTGGSVSTLTIQRTQQEDSAVYLCASSLGTRADDEQYFGPGTRLTVT.

CDR3 bases: TGTGCCAGCAGTCTTCAAGGGACAGGGGGCTATGGCTACACCTTC. Its protein is CASSLQGTGGYGYTF. The J gene is TRBJ1-2, the V gene TRBV27; TRBD1 agrees at 11 bases. Per germline, CDR1 MNHEY and CDR2 SMNVEV (reference sequence). The CDR3 extends over 15 amino acids. V dropped 5 bases and J dropped 4; count of bases not matched to a gene: 6.

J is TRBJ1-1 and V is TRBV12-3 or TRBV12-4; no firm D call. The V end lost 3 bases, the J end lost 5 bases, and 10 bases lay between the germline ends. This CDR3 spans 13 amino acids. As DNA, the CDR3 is TGTGCCAGCAGTTTGGAGAGGAGGACTGAAGCTTTCTTT. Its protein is CASSLERRTEAFF.

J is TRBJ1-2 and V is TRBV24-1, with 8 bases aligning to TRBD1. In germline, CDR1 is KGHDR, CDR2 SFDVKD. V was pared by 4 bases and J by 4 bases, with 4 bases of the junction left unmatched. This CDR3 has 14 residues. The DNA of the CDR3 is TGTGCCACCAGTGACACCAGGGGGCCCTATGGCTACACCTTC. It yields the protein CATSDTRGPYGYTF.

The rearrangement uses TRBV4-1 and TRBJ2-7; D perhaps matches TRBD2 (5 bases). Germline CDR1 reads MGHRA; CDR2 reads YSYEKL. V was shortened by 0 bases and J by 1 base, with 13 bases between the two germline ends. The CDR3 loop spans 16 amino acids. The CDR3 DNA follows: TGCGCCAGCAGCCAAGACGCCCAGCGGCAGTCCTACGAGCAGTACTTC. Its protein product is CASSQDAQRQSYEQYF.

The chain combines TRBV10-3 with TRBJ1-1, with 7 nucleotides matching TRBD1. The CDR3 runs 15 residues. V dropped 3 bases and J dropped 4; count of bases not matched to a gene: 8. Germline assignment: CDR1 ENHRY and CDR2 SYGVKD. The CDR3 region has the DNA TGTGCCATCAGTGACTTGGGACAGTCCACCACTGAAGCTTTCTTT. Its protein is CAISDLGQSTTEAFF.

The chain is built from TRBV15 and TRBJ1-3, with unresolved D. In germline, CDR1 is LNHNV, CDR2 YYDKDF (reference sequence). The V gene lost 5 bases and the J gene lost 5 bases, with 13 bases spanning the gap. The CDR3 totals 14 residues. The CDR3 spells CATSQGGFRNTIYF. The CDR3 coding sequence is TGTGCCACCAGCCAAGGAGGCTTCAGAAACACCATATATTTT. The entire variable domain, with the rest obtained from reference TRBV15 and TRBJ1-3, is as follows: DAMVIQNPRYQVTQFGKPVTLSCSQTLNHNVMYWYQQKSSQAPKLLFHYYDKDFNNEADTPDNFQSRRPNTSFCFLDIRSPGLGDTAMYLCATSQGGFRNTIYFGEGSWLTVV.

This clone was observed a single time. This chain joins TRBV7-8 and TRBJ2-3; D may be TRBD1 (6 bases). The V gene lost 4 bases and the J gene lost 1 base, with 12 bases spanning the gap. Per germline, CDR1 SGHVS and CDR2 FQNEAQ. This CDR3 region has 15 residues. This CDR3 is CASSSGQTRTDTQYF. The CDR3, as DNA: TGTGCCAGCAGCTCAGGACAGACTCGCACAGATACGCAGTATTTT.